The sequence of this T cell receptor (beta chain) was determined in a study of T-cell memory formation after mild COVID-19. This CDR3 contains 16 residues. Germline assignment: CDR1 KGHDR and CDR2 SFDVKD. V was clipped by 5 bases and J by 3 bases, with 16 bases between them. This clonotype was observed a handful of times. 5'RACE primed from the constant segment yielded TCR alpha and TCR beta cDNA libraries bearing sample barcodes and UMIs. Using its own MiXCR run on the 5' RACE reads, TCRdb lists one record per CDR3 protein. Among roughly 380,000 distinct CDR3 sequences listed, 25% to 30% were seen once.

Sequenced input: PBMCs or a T cell subset sorted from them (not recorded which). The clonotype was recovered from an adult woman who had mild COVID-19 (a few samples of this study predate the infection). Cell type and time point are not known. The chain links TRBV24-1 to TRBJ2-1; a weak D match, TRBD2 (6 bases). The CDR3 nucleotides are TGTGCCACCAGTGCCCCCACTAGCATAAACTACAATGAGCAGTTCTTC. Its translation is CATSAPTSINYNEQFF.